Described below is a single TCR beta chain sequence and its context. Its target is not known. The CDR3 has 13 residues. Germline assignment: CDR1 MNHEY and CDR2 SMNVEV (reference sequence). Losses at the gene ends were 8 bases for V and 8 bases for J; bases not matched to a gene: 11. TCRdb fed the reads into MiXCR, producing one record per CDR3 protein. The profile covers about 920,000 distinct CDR3 sequences, with about a third appearing a single time and around 15% taken by the ten largest. This sample was taken from a study of T cell repertoires in cytomegalovirus infection. The wider study: CMV epitopes used comprised recently identified HLA-C-restricted ones and well-studied HLA-B-restricted ones. A matching HLA type, together with CMV infection, was signaled by public TCR beta signatures.

Study-level points and caveats: HLA-C-restricted TCR beta clonotypes specific for CMV led the ex vivo response.

The sequence came from a human donor in good health (CMV status not recorded). Some clones in this sample may be carry-over from other donors' samples. The starting material was cultured CD8+ T cells from PBMCs, obtained from culture after CMV antigen stimulation. This rearrangement joins TRBV27 to TRBJ1-2; 7 nucleotides agree with TRBD1. DNA of the CDR3: TGTGCCAGCTGGCAGGGGGGGCTGAGGGGCTACACCTTC. This gives the protein CASWQGGLRGYTF.